This TCR beta chain was captured in a study of OX40 agonist ivuxolimab in advanced cancers. Repertoires were generated with immunoSEQ multiplex PCR, while TCRdb's copy carries only in-frame clones and drops some. The sample lists 50,000 to 65,000 clones, less than 90% occurring once. Notes on the study in general: Clonal expansion from baseline to week 6 occurred in both CD4+ and CD8+ T cells. Among patients with partial responses at 0.1-3.0 mg/kg, clonal expansion was among the lowest.

Concerning this clone itself: The antigen is undetermined.

The CDR3 length is 15 residues. Germline CDR1 is SGHRS and CDR2 is YFSETQ. V lost 0 bases, J lost 0 bases, and 4 bases lay in between. This specimen consisted of CD4+ or CD8+ T cells sorted from blood, obtained in a trial of the OX40 agonist ivuxolimab. This TCR came from an adult with an advanced solid tumor such as melanoma, head and neck, liver or kidney cancer. The chain uses TRBV5-1 and TRBJ2-6; D not certain. CDR3 amino acids: CASSLESSGANVLTF. The CDR3 DNA sequence: TGCGCCAGCAGCTTGGAATCCTCTGGGGCCAACGTCCTGACTTTC.